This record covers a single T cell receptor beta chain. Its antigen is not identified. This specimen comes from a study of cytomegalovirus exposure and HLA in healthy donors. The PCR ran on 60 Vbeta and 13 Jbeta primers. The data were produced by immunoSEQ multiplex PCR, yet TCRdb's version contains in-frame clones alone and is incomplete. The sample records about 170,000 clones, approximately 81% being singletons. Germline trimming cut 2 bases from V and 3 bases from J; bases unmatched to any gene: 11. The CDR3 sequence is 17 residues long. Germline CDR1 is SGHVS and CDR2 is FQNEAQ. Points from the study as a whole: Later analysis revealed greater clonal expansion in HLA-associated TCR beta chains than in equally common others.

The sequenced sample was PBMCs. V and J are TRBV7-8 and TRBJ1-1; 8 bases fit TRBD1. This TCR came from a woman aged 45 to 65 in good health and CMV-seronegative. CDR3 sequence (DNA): TGTGCCAGCAGCTTACGACAGGGGCGCATGGGGGACACTGAAGCTTTCTTT. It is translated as CASSLRQGRMGDTEAFF.